This T cell receptor beta chain derives from a study of molecular identifiers for immune sequencing clone quantification. Study-level findings and limits: Spiked TCR RNA from one Jurkat cell reportedly showed up when mixed among 800,000 to 1,000,000 naive cells. In CMV-specific effectors, clones above 20 copies held over 97% of molecules; naive, under 1%.

Using its own MiXCR run on the PCR reads, TCRdb lists one record per CDR3 protein. The table has 75,000 to 100,000 distinct CDR3 sequences, around 20% seen once. The germline V gene encodes CDR1 MNHEY and CDR2 SVGAGI. With 10 bases removed from V and 0 bases from J, the gap between germline ends came to 21 bases. CDR3 size: 17 residues. This clonotype was recorded at least ten times. Its antigen is currently unknown. This chain uses TRBV6-5 with TRBJ2-2, with D tentatively TRBD1 (6 bases). The sample was naive CD8+ T cells from blood, with Jurkat cell RNA spiked in. Noted subset: FACS-sorted CD8+CD4-CCR7+CD45RA+ naive T cells. This sequence originates from a human donor in good health. Some libraries in this study had Jurkat cell RNA spiked in. CDR3 nucleotide sequence: TGTGCCACCAAGCCCTGGGGCCAGGGGCCGAACACCGGGGAGCTGTTTTTT. This encodes CATKPWGQGPNTGELFF.